This T cell receptor (beta chain) originates from a study of OX40 agonist ivuxolimab in advanced cancers. Study context: Those enrolled were 82.7% male, with a mean age of approximately 60 years and ages from roughly 20 to 85.

The CDR3 extends over 14 amino acids. Per the germline V gene, CDR1 is SGHNT and CDR2 is YYREEE (reference sequence). V lost 2 bases and J lost 5, with 13 bases in between. The protocol was immunoSEQ multiplex PCR, while the TCRdb copy is restricted to in-frame clones and leaves out a portion. The repertoire consists of about 27,000 clones, with approximately 86% occurring once and the leading ten covering around 28%. This clonotype was sampled from an adult with an advanced solid tumor such as melanoma, head and neck, liver or kidney cancer. The sample consisted of CD4+ or CD8+ T cells sorted from blood, taken in a trial of the OX40 agonist ivuxolimab. This chain connects TRBV5-4 to TRBJ1-1; TRBD1 is a possible D gene (5 bases). The DNA for the CDR3 is TGTGCCAGCAGCTTTCAGGGTGGTGGAACTGAAGCTTTCTTT. Encoded protein: CASSFQGGGTEAFF.